This T cell receptor (beta chain) was retrieved from a study of blood T cells in healthy people across ages. Study-level findings and limits: Higher diversity, along with more naive CD4+ cells, distinguished long-lived donors from aged donors.

CDR1 is SQVTM, CDR2 ANQGSEA, per germline. The CDR3 sequence is 15 residues long. Trimming pared 6 bases from V and 2 bases from J, leaving 18 bases between. Primers used in a second PCR of about 6 to 11 cycles were a sample-barcoded 5' primer and a J-beta primer mix. TCRdb used MiXCR to reprocess the 5' RACE reads, holding one entry per CDR3 protein. The sample has 500,000 to 600,000 distinct CDR3 sequences; approximately 30% are singletons. Concerning this clonotype: Its target is unknown. A read error is possible here, since a much larger clone lies one base away. This CDR3 fails to terminate in the conserved phenylalanine or tryptophan, so it likely reflects a read error.

The chain recombines TRBV29-1 with TRBJ2-3; maybe TRBD2 (5 bases). Material for sequencing was blood. The TCR comes from a woman aged 70-85 years in good health. The CDR3 nucleotides are TGCAGCGTCCGACCTTGGAGCGGAAACACAGATACGCAGTATTGT. Amino acids: CSVRPWSGNTDTQYC.